The 26 T cell receptor beta chains below were found in one sample sequenced in a study of STAT3 mutations in large granular lymphocyte leukemia. General study results and limits: Every T-LGLL patient had at least one immunodominant TCRbeta clonotype.

Their specific antigens are unknown. Produced via immunoSEQ multiplex PCR; TCRdb's table is partial and in-frame only. The sample gives around 8,600 clones, roughly 89% of which show up once; 75% to 90% is in the top ten. The sample comprised peripheral blood mononuclear cells. Every receptor here comes from an elderly man with T-cell large granular lymphocyte leukemia. Some clones in this sample may be carry-over from other donors' samples.

The chain combines TRBV6-5 with TRBJ1-6; 9 bases are shared with TRBD1. The CDR3 extends over 15 amino acids. The V and J ends lost 7 bases and 10 bases, in that order; junction bases with no gene match: 11. From germline, CDR1 is MNHEY and CDR2 SVGAGI. CDR3 bases: TGTGCCAGCAATTCGGAGGGACAGGGACGATCACCCCTCCACTTT. It encodes CASNSEGQGRSPLHF.

The chain joins TRBV2 to TRBJ1-6; D is perhaps TRBD1 (6 bases). The germline CDR1 and CDR2 sequences are SNHLY and FYNNEI. The ends were cut back, 0 bases at V and 9 bases at J, with 9 bases in the middle. This CDR3 spans 14 amino acids. CDR3 DNA: TGTGCCAGCAGTGAAGCCGCGACAGGTTCACCCCTCCACTTT. Translating it yields CASSEAATGSPLHF.

The J gene is TRBJ1-6, the V gene TRBV11-1; unclear D gene. The CDR3 totals 13 residues. CDR1 SGHAT and CDR2 FQDESV come from the germline V gene (reference sequence). V dropped 5 bases and J dropped 7 bases, with 9 bases sitting between them. Here the CDR3 reads CASSTRGNSPLHF. CDR3 nucleotides: TGTGCCAGCAGCACGCGGGGAAATTCACCCCTCCACTTT.

A word on this clone: At one end, the junction sequence differs from germline, possibly due to a read error. The V call is TRBV6-6, the J call TRBJ2-3; D is tentatively TRBD1 or TRBD2 (5 bases each). There are 15 residues in the CDR3. Germline CDR1 is MNHNY and CDR2 is SVGAGI (reference sequence). CDR3 coding DNA: TGTGCCACCAGTAGAATCGGGGTGAGGGGAGATACGCAGTATTTT. Its translation: CATSRIGVRGDTQYF.

The chain carries TRBV6-1 and TRBJ1-1; 9 nucleotides agree with TRBD1. The CDR3 length is 15 residues. Trimming removed 0 bases from V and 4 bases from J; junction bases left unmatched: 3. CDR1 and CDR2 (germline): MNHNS, SASEGT. The CDR3 DNA reads as TGTGCCAGCAGTGAAGCACAGGGGGCTCGCACTGAAGCTTTCTTT. Translation gives CASSEAQGARTEAFF.

The CDR3, as DNA: TGTGCCAGCAGTTACTTGGACTCTGGTACGCAGTATTTT. It codes for CASSYLDSGTQYF. The chain has TRBV6-6 and TRBJ2-3; D is perhaps TRBD2 (5 bases). Germline V gene sequence: CDR1 MNHNY, CDR2 SVGAGI (reference sequence). Trimming left V 1 base short and J 8 bases short, with 10 bases between. The CDR3 is 13 amino acids.

This clone was seen a handful of times. The chain couples TRBV5-6 to TRBJ2-7; D remains ambiguous. Looked up from germline, CDR1 is SGHDT and CDR2 is YYEEEE. The length of the CDR3 is 12 residues. V lost 3 bases, J lost 7 bases, and 11 bases lay in between. The CDR3 reads CASSSNYREQYF. CDR3 DNA sequence: TGTGCCAGCAGCTCCAATTATAGGGAGCAGTACTTC.

This chain uses TRBV6-1 with TRBJ2-1; a weak D match, TRBD1 (5 bases). This CDR3 contains 13 residues. The V and J ends lost 4 bases and 7 bases respectively, with 11 bases between them. Germline V gene lookup returns CDR1 MNHNS and CDR2 SASEGT. This CDR3 is CASSVGQINEQFF. The CDR3 DNA sequence: TGTGCCAGCAGTGTGGGGCAGATAAATGAGCAGTTCTTC.

The CDR3 nucleotides are TGCGCCAGCAGCCAAGACGGGCTAGCGGGGGGATGGTCCTACGAGCAGTACTTC. Protein sequence: CASSQDGLAGGWSYEQYF. V gene TRBV4-1 combines with J gene TRBJ2-7, with 11 bases identical to TRBD2. The CDR3 totals 18 residues. V shed 0 bases and J 1 base; nucleotides not matched to a gene: 8. The germline V gene has CDR1 MGHRA and CDR2 YSYEKL.

The chain is built from TRBV2 and TRBJ2-1; 9 bases are shared with TRBD1. CDR1 and CDR2 (germline): SNHLY, FYNNEI. CDR3 size: 17 residues. Here the CDR3 reads CAATGTGPTSSYNEQFF. The CDR3, as DNA: TGTGCAGCAACCGGGACAGGGCCTACGAGCTCCTACAATGAGCAGTTCTTC.

The V and J genes are TRBV5-1 and TRBJ1-2; tentative D call: TRBD1 (5 bases). With 4 bases removed from V and 4 bases from J, the gap between germline ends came to 14 bases. The CDR3 spans 14 residues. The germline V gene encodes CDR1 SGHRS and CDR2 YFSETQ. CDR3 in amino acids: CASSPMGLVYGYTF. The CDR3 DNA sequence: TGCGCCAGCAGCCCGATGGGACTGGTCTATGGCTACACCTTC.

Only a few counts were recorded for this clone. The chain carries TRBV7-9 and TRBJ1-6; D unclear. The CDR3 totals 15 residues. The ends were cut back, 1 base at V and 9 bases at J, with 13 bases in the middle. Germline CDR1 SEHNR, CDR2 FQNEAQ (reference sequence). The CDR3 bases are TGTGCCAGCAGCTTAGAAAGGGATCCGCGTTCACCCCTCCACTTT. Translating gives CASSLERDPRSPLHF.

This chain uses TRBV5-1 with TRBJ2-5; possible D gene TRBD1, 5 bases. The ends were cut back, 3 bases at V and 1 base at J, with 13 bases in the middle. The V gene's germline CDR1 is SGHRS and CDR2 YFSETQ. The CDR3 contains 15 residues. In DNA form, the CDR3 reads TGCGCCAGCAGCTCCCAAGGACACATCCAAGAGACCCAGTACTTC. Its protein is CASSSQGHIQETQYF.

This clone has just one count. The chain employs TRBV29-1 and TRBJ2-7, with TRBD2 identical over 9 bases. With 2 bases clipped from V and 0 bases from J, the junction kept 8 bases outside the gene matches. CDR1 and CDR2 (germline): SQVTM, ANQGSEA. The CDR3 is 16 amino acids. The CDR3 region is CSVESRSGGHSYEQYF. CDR3 nucleotides: TGCAGCGTTGAAAGCCGTAGCGGGGGACACTCCTACGAGCAGTACTTC.

This chain connects TRBV14 to TRBJ2-7; D is undetermined. The germline V gene encodes CDR1 SGHDN and CDR2 FVKESK. The CDR3 is 15 residues long. V was pared by 1 base and J by 6 bases, with 16 bases between. CDR3 nucleotides: TGTGCCAGCAGCCAAGTTCCCCCAGGCTATGGCGAGCAGTACTTC. Translating it yields CASSQVPPGYGEQYF.

This clone has only a few counts. This chain joins TRBV7-8 and TRBJ1-6; 8 bases agree with TRBD1. The CDR3 has 14 amino acids. J lost 7 bases, V lost 4 bases, and 3 bases had no gene match. Germline V gene data show CDR1 as SGHVS and CDR2 as FQNEAQ. The CDR3 region is CASSSGGGNSPLHF. The CDR3 nucleotides are TGTGCCAGCAGCTCAGGGGGCGGCAATTCACCCCTCCACTTT.

J is TRBJ1-6 and V is TRBV19, with D perhaps matching TRBD1 (5 bases). Germline CDR1 reads LNHDA; CDR2 reads SQIVND (reference sequence). This CDR3 has 14 amino acids. V gave up 5 bases and J gave up 6 bases, with 11 bases separating them. In DNA, the CDR3 is TGTGCCAGTAGTCTTAGGGGTGGTAATTCACCCCTCCACTTT. This codes for CASSLRGGNSPLHF.

The chain has TRBV7-2 and TRBJ1-2; 9 bases are shared with TRBD1. CDR1 and CDR2 (germline): SGHTA, FQGNSA. The CDR3 has 15 amino acids. The V gene end was trimmed by 3 bases and the J gene end by 2 bases; junction bases not matched to a gene: 4. CDR3 in amino acids: CASSFRGQGNYGYTF. The CDR3 DNA reads TGTGCCAGCAGCTTCCGGGGACAGGGAAACTATGGCTACACCTTC. Together with reference TRBV7-2 and TRBJ1-2, the CDR3 gives the full variable domain: GAGVSQSPSNKVTEKGKDVELRCDPISGHTALYWYRQSLGQGLEFLIYFQGNSAPDKSGLPSDRFSAERTGGSVSTLTIQRTQQEDSAVYLCASSFRGQGNYGYTFGSGTRLTVV.

This clone appeared once. The CDR3 spells CASSPTVNTEAFF. CDR3 bases: TGCGCCAGCAGCCCGACAGTGAACACTGAAGCTTTCTTT. The gene calls are TRBV4-3 and TRBJ1-1, with a possible D match to TRBD1 (5 bases). Germline V CDR1 and CDR2: LGHNA, YSLEER. This CDR3 region has 13 residues. The V end was cut by 4 bases, the J end by 0 bases, with 6 bases between.

The chain uses TRBV4-3 and TRBJ2-2; either TRBD1 or TRBD2 may fit D (5 bases each). V lost 0 bases and J lost 3, with 11 bases in between. Looked up from germline, CDR1 is LGHNA and CDR2 is YSLEER. The length of the CDR3 is 16 residues. The CDR3 DNA reads TGCGCCAGCAGCCAAGATGGGGTGGGGGACACCGGGGAGCTGTTTTTT. Amino acids: CASSQDGVGDTGELFF.

The rearrangement links TRBV5-1 to TRBJ2-5; TRBD1 might be the D (6 bases). The V gene's germline CDR1 is SGHRS and CDR2 YFSETQ. This CDR3 comprises 14 residues. Trimming stripped 7 bases from V and 0 bases from J, with 13 bases between. The CDR3 reads CASGQTGHQETQYF. The CDR3 nucleotides are TGCGCCAGCGGCCAGACAGGACACCAAGAGACCCAGTACTTC.

This clone was recorded once. The genes are TRBV4-1 and TRBJ1-5, with 8 nucleotides matching TRBD1. V was clipped by 11 bases and J by 0 bases; unmatched bases: 15. From germline, CDR1 is MGHRA and CDR2 YSYEKL. The CDR3 loop spans 17 amino acids. For the CDR3, the DNA is TGCGCCGGGCAGTTGGACAGGGAGGCTTATAGCAATCAGCCCCAGCATTTT. Translated: CAGQLDREAYSNQPQHF.

This clone has a single count. In DNA form, the CDR3 reads TGCAGCGTTGAAGGAGGGGGGCTGGATGAAAAACTGTTTTTT. Encoded protein: CSVEGGGLDEKLFF. The chain is built from TRBV29-1 and TRBJ1-4; possibly TRBD1 for D (6 bases). CDR1 is SQVTM, CDR2 ANQGSEA, per germline. V was cut by 1 base and J by 6 bases, with 12 bases left in between. The CDR3 loop spans 14 amino acids.

This chain uses TRBV4-1 with TRBJ2-7, with 7 bases matching TRBD1. J was trimmed by 4 bases and V by 4 bases; bases with no gene match: 10. Germline V lookup: CDR1 MGHRA, CDR2 YSYEKL. The CDR3 is 15 amino acids. CDR3 loop: CASSRPGQRPYEQYF. In nucleotides, the CDR3 is TGCGCCAGCAGCCGACCGGGACAGAGACCTTACGAGCAGTACTTC.

The chain combines TRBV28 with TRBJ1-6; 7 bases line up with TRBD1. Germline V gene data show CDR1 as MDHEN and CDR2 as SYDVKM. The ends lost 4 bases at V and 0 bases at J; junction bases unmatched: 12. The CDR3 extends over 19 amino acids. The CDR3 nucleotides read TGTGCCAGCAGTTCGTTAATAACCGGGACAGTCTCCTATAATTCACCCCTCCACTTT. Its protein product is CASSSLITGTVSYNSPLHF.

The rearrangement uses TRBV11-2 and TRBJ2-3; TRBD2 aligns across 11 bases. Germline values: CDR1 SGHAT, CDR2 FQNNGV. Trimming removed 0 bases from V and 6 bases from J; junction bases left unmatched: 11. The CDR3 has 18 residues. In DNA, the CDR3 is TGTGCCAGCAGCTTAGATCCCCCTAGCGGGGGGACTCGGGATACGCAGTATTTT. It specifies CASSLDPPSGGTRDTQYF.